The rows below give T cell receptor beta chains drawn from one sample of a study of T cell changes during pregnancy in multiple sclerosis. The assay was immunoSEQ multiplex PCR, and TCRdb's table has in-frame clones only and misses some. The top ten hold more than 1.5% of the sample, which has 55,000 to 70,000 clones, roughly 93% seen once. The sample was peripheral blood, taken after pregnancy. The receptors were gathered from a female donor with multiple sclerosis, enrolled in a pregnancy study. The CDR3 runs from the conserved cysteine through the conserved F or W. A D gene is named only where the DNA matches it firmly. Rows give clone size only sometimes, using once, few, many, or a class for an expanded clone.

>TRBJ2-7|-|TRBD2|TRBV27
CASRTSGTYEQYF
TGTGCCAGCAGAACTAGCGGGACCTACGAGCAGTACTTC
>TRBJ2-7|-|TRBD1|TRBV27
CAVRSGTGWSEQYF
TGTGCCGTACGCTCCGGGACAGGGTGGTCCGAGCAGTACTTC
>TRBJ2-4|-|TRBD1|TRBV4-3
CASSQGYGQGRYKNIQYF
TGCGCCAGCAGCCAAGGGTATGGACAGGGAAGGTACAAAAACATTCAGTACTTC
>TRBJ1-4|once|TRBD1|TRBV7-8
CASSLRGRATNEKLFF
TGTGCCAGCAGCTTAAGGGGGCGAGCAACTAATGAAAAACTGTTTTTT
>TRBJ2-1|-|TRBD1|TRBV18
CASSPYQLDRVNEQFF
TGTGCCAGCTCACCCTATCAATTGGACAGGGTCAATGAGCAGTTCTTC
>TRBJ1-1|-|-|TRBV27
CASSTRGNTEAFF
TGTGCCAGCAGTACCAGGGGGAACACTGAAGCTTTCTTT
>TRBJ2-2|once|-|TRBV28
CASKLDRMNTGELFF
TGTGCCAGCAAGTTAGACAGAATGAACACCGGGGAGCTGTTTTTT
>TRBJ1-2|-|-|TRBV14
CASSQVGRTPYGYTF
TGTGCCAGCAGCCAAGTGGGGAGGACACCCTATGGCTACACCTTC
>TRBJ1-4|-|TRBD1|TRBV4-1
CASSLGPGQSNEKLFF
TGCGCCAGCAGCCTTGGGCCGGGACAGTCTAATGAAAAACTGTTTTTT
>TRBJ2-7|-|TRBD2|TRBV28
CASSPRLAGSSYEQYF
TGTGCCAGCAGTCCAAGACTAGCGGGGAGTAGTTACGAGCAGTACTTC
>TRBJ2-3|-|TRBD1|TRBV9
CASSVATGTTDTQYF
TGTGCCAGCAGCGTAGCGACAGGGACGACAGATACGCAGTATTTT
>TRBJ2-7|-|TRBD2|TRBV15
CATSTGTSGSYF
TGTGCCACCAGCACCGGGACTAGCGGTTCGTACTTC
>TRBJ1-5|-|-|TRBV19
CASGIVDWAAEGNQPQHF
TGTGCCAGTGGTATAGTAGATTGGGCAGCCGAAGGCAATCAGCCCCAGCATTTT
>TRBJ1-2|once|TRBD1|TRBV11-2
CASRLLTGEWGGYTF
TGTGCCAGCAGACTATTGACAGGGGAGTGGGGTGGCTACACCTTC
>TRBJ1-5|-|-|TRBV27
CASSPLGGNQPQHF
TGTGCCAGCAGTCCCCTAGGTGGCAATCAGCCCCAGCATTTT
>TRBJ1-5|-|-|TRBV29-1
CSVAGGNSNQPQHF
TGCAGCGTTGCCGGAGGGAATAGCAATCAGCCCCAGCATTTT
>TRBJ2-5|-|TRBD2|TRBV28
CASSPAAGGQETQYF
TGTGCCAGCAGCCCCGCCGCGGGAGGGCAAGAGACCCAGTACTTC
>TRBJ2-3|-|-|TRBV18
CASSPSNSGTDTQYF
TGTGCCAGCTCACCGTCAAACTCTGGCACAGATACGCAGTATTTT
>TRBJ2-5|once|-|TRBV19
CASSRGASGGETQYF
TGTGCCAGTAGTAGGGGGGCTAGCGGAGGGGAGACCCAGTACTTC
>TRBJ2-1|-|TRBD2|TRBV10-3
CAISKLLAGDGGSYNEQFF
TGTGCCATCAGTAAGCTTTTAGCGGGCGACGGGGGCTCCTACAATGAGCAGTTCTTC
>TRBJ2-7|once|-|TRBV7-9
CASSSGAGPTYEQYF
TGTGCCAGCAGCTCCGGTGCGGGGCCGACCTACGAGCAGTACTTC
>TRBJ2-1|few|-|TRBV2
CASSEVAHNEQFF
TGTGCCAGCAGTGAGGTGGCCCACAATGAGCAGTTCTTC
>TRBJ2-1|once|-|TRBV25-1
CASSGAGGGSNEQFF
TGTGCCAGCAGTGGGGCAGGAGGGGGCAGTAATGAGCAGTTCTTC
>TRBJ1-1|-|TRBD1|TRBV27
CASSSPVRGSTEAFF
TGTGCCAGCAGTTCCCCGGTCAGGGGGTCGACTGAAGCTTTCTTT
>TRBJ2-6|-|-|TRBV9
CASRQGSGANVLTF
TGTGCCAGCAGACAGGGCTCTGGGGCCAACGTCCTGACTTTC
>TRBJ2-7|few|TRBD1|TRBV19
CASSPGQGAAYEQYF
TGTGCCAGTAGTCCCGGACAGGGGGCGGCCTACGAGCAGTACTTC
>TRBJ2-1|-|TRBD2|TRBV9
CASSGGLAGEPLNEQFF
TGTGCCAGCAGCGGAGGACTAGCGGGAGAACCCCTCAATGAGCAGTTCTTC
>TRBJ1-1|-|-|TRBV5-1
CASRDPAGLDEAFF
TGCGCCAGCAGGGACCCGGCGGGATTAGATGAAGCTTTCTTT
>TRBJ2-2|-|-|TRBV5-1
CASSLESRLNTGELFF
TGCGCCAGCAGCTTGGAGTCGCGATTGAACACCGGGGAGCTGTTTTTT
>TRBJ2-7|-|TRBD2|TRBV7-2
CASSLRTSGSYEQYF
TGTGCCAGCAGCTTAAGGACTAGCGGGAGCTACGAGCAGTACTTC
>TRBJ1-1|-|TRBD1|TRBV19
CASSRQGRNTEAFF
TGTGCCAGTAGTCGACAGGGGCGGAACACTGAAGCTTTCTTT
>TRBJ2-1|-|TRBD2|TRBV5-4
CASSLRLATYNEQFF
TGTGCCAGCAGCCTCCGACTAGCGACCTACAATGAGCAGTTCTTC
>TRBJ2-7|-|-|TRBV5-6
CASSLGLTYEQYF
TGTGCCAGCAGCTTGGGACTAACCTACGAGCAGTACTTC
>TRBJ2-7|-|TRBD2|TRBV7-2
CASSFMAGESYEQYF
TGTGCCAGCAGCTTCATGGCGGGAGAATCCTACGAGCAGTACTTC
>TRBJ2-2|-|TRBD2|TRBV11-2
CASSSIAGSGPGELFF
TGTGCCAGCAGCTCGATAGCGGGATCAGGGCCCGGGGAGCTGTTTTTT
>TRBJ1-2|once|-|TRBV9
CASTPRGWDGDFYGYTF
TGTGCCAGCACCCCCCGGGGGTGGGACGGAGACTTCTATGGCTACACCTTC
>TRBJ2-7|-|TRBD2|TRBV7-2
CASRRGLGAYEQYF
TGTGCCAGCAGGCGGGGACTAGGAGCCTACGAGCAGTACTTC